The T cell receptor beta chain described here comes from a study of post-analysis software for immune sequencing data. Unique molecular identifiers tagged the TCR beta cDNA libraries. TCRdb re-called the PCR reads with MiXCR, one entry per CDR3 protein. The sample contains a few hundred thousand distinct CDR3 sequences, under 55% of which appear only once. Whole-study findings and limits: Controls showed lower frequencies than patients for several TRBV segments, and TRBV5-6, TRBV5-1 and TRBV20-1 were among these.

Trimming took 1 base from V and 9 from J; bases not matched to a gene: 8. The length of the CDR3 is 16 residues. Germline-derived CDR1 and CDR2 are MDHEN and SYDVKM. Comment on this clonotype: Its antigen is currently unknown.

This sequence originates from a girl aged 5-17 years with multiple sclerosis. Sample: blood. J is TRBJ1-6 and V is TRBV28, with 8 nucleotides matching TRBD1. In nucleotides, the CDR3 is TGTGCCAGCAGTTTATATATGCCAGGGGGCATTTCACCCCTCCACTTT. Amino acids: CASSLYMPGGISPLHF.